A selection of T cell receptor beta chains follows, all from one sample in a study of pediatric ulcerative colitis. Assay: immunoSEQ multiplex PCR; the TCRdb copy retains only in-frame clones and omits some. The sample has roughly 64,000 clones, roughly nine tenths seen once. Sequenced sample: blood. The receptors here all came from a boy younger than 18 with severe ulcerative colitis. Both conserved end residues are part of each CDR3. The D gene is left open where the match is weak. The size field is filled for only some rows; it gives once, few, many or a size class.

V gene	J gene	clone size	D gene	CDR3 protein	CDR3 DNA
TRBV5-5	TRBJ2-7	few	TRBD1	CASSRRTGAYEQYF	TGTGCCAGCAGCCGACGAACAGGGGCCTACGAGCAGTACTTC
TRBV4-3	TRBJ1-2	.	TRBD1	CASSQAPPGQGYGYTF	TGCGCCAGCAGCCAAGCCCCTCCAGGACAGGGCTATGGCTACACCTTC
TRBV6-4	TRBJ1-1	few	.	CASSDRDNTEAFF	TGTGCCAGCAGTGACCGGGACAACACTGAAGCTTTCTTT
TRBV7-2	TRBJ2-1	.	TRBD2	CASLGTSGSYNEQFF	TGTGCCAGCCTAGGGACTAGCGGGAGTTACAATGAGCAGTTCTTC
TRBV27	TRBJ1-1	few	.	CASSLQGRRTEAFF	TGTGCCAGCAGTTTACAGGGGAGGCGCACTGAAGCTTTCTTT
TRBV28	TRBJ2-3	.	.	CASSSDGELDTQYF	TGTGCCAGCAGTAGTGACGGGGAGCTAGATACGCAGTATTTT
TRBV7-9	TRBJ2-7	.	.	CASSLSNGLGVSGEQYF	TGTGCCAGCAGCTTATCTAACGGCCTAGGGGTTTCGGGCGAGCAGTACTTC
TRBV4-1	TRBJ1-2	.	.	CASSQDLGLPGGYTF	TGCGCCAGCAGCCAAGATCTGGGACTGCCTGGTGGCTACACCTTC
TRBV7-3	TRBJ2-1	.	.	CASSPTDHNSYNEQFF	TGTGCCAGCAGCCCTACCGACCACAACTCCTACAATGAGCAGTTCTTC
TRBV7-2	TRBJ2-4	.	TRBD2	CASSTLLAGLAKNIQYF	TGTGCCAGCAGTACCTTACTAGCGGGGCTAGCCAAAAACATTCAGTACTTC
TRBV7-2	TRBJ1-2	.	TRBD1	CASSQDRAEVSANYGYTF	TGTGCCAGCAGTCAGGACAGGGCTGAGGTCTCAGCTAACTATGGCTACACCTTC
TRBV11-2	TRBJ2-1	.	TRBD2	CASSPGLAGFYWDEQFF	TGTGCCAGCAGCCCAGGGCTAGCGGGATTTTATTGGGATGAGCAGTTCTTC
TRBV7-2	TRBJ2-1	once	TRBD2	CASSLAASGYNEQFF	TGTGCCAGCAGCTTAGCGGCTAGCGGCTACAATGAGCAGTTCTTC
TRBV4-2	TRBJ2-5	once	.	CASSQGNEETQYF	TGTGCCAGCAGCCAAGGTAATGAGGAGACCCAGTACTTC
TRBV6-6	TRBJ2-1	.	TRBD1	CASQGESDEQFF	TGTGCCAGCCAGGGGGAGTCGGATGAGCAGTTCTTC
TRBV25-1	TRBJ1-2	.	TRBD1	CASSAGQGHGYTF	TGTGCCAGCAGTGCCGGACAGGGCCATGGCTACACCTTC
TRBV29-1	TRBJ1-1	.	TRBD1	CSVGDRVNTEAFF	TGCAGCGTGGGGGACAGGGTGAACACTGAAGCTTTCTTT
TRBV10-3	TRBJ2-1	few	.	CAISIGTSNEQFF	TGTGCCATCAGTATTGGGACTTCAAATGAGCAGTTCTTC
TRBV9	TRBJ2-3	.	.	CASSVGLGTDTQYF	TGTGCCAGCAGCGTAGGACTAGGCACAGATACGCAGTATTTT
TRBV5-6	TRBJ2-1	.	TRBD2	CASSLAGGPMNEQFF	TGTGCCAGCAGCCTAGCGGGAGGGCCTATGAATGAGCAGTTCTTC
TRBV9	TRBJ1-2	.	.	CASNFLGTEANYGYTF	TGTGCCAGCAACTTCCTTGGGACCGAAGCTAACTATGGCTACACCTTC
TRBV19	TRBJ1-1	.	.	CASGQQGNTEAFF	TGTGCCAGTGGACAGCAAGGGAACACTGAAGCTTTCTTT
TRBV2	TRBJ2-7	.	.	CAMRGAVFYEQYF	TGTGCCATGCGGGGAGCGGTCTTTTACGAGCAGTACTTC
TRBV7-9	TRBJ1-5	.	.	CASSYGDPSQPQHF	TGTGCCAGCAGCTACGGGGACCCCAGTCAGCCCCAGCATTTT
TRBV10-2	TRBJ1-1	.	.	CASSEPVSWMTEAFF	TGCGCCAGCAGTGAGCCGGTCTCCTGGATGACTGAAGCTTTCTTT
TRBV14	TRBJ2-7	.	TRBD2	CASSQATSGSYEQYF	TGTGCCAGCAGCCAAGCGACTAGCGGGAGTTACGAGCAGTACTTC
TRBV21-1	TRBJ2-7	.	.	CASSARRTSGQAYEQYF	TGTGCCAGCAGCGCCCGACGGACTAGCGGTCAAGCCTACGAGCAGTACTTC
TRBV6-4	TRBJ2-1	.	.	CASSDGVSGDEQFF	TGTGCCAGCAGCGACGGGGTGAGTGGCGATGAGCAGTTCTTC
TRBV25-1	TRBJ1-3	.	.	CASGPGLWGATIYF	TGTGCCAGCGGACCAGGGTTGTGGGGTGCCACCATATATTTT
TRBV29-1	TRBJ2-7	.	TRBD1	CSVAGQGYEQYF	TGCAGCGTCGCGGGACAGGGTTACGAGCAGTACTTC